One TCR beta chain is described in this entry. This specimen comes from a study of blood T cell repertoires in COVID-19. CDR3 length equals 15 residues. The germline V gene encodes CDR1 SQVTM and CDR2 ANQGSEA. The ends were cut back, 1 base at V and 2 bases at J, with 13 bases in the middle. The data were produced by immunoSEQ multiplex PCR, yet TCRdb's version contains in-frame clones alone and is incomplete. The sample shows 540,000 or so clones, 85% to 90% of them seen only once. The rearrangement links TRBV29-1 to TRBJ2-3, with D perhaps TRBD1 (6 bases). The sequencing input was peripheral blood. This sequence was found in a woman aged 50 to 60 with COVID-19, enrolled during active disease. The CDR3 loop is CSVEGFGQHTDTQYF. CDR3 DNA: TGCAGCGTTGAAGGCTTCGGACAGCACACAGATACGCAGTATTTT.